This TCR beta chain was documented in a study of blood T cell repertoires in COVID-19. Across the whole study: COVID-19 samples, acute and convalescent, were from the United States, Italy and Spain.

This CDR3 region has 13 residues. Deletions cut 5 bases from V and 0 bases from J, with 7 bases between. In germline, CDR1 is SGHTA, CDR2 FQGTGA. In assigning cohorts, the study relied on participant-reported clinical history. In the original workflow: Amplification with reference gene primers provided the estimates of nucleated cell counts. Using immunoSEQ multiplex PCR, the repertoire was profiled, and TCRdb retains in-frame clones only, with some absent. V, J and clone size are those of that table, while D and trimming were read from the DNA. The sample has roughly 170,000 clones; approximately 81% are singletons.

The sample taken for sequencing was PBMCs or T cells enriched from blood (not recorded which). The V call is TRBV7-3, the J call TRBJ2-5; unclear D gene. The receptor was isolated from a man aged 60 to 75 who had recovered from COVID-19. CDR3 sequence reads: CASSPQNQETQYF. CDR3 in DNA: TGTGCCAGCAGCCCCCAAAACCAAGAGACCCAGTACTTC.